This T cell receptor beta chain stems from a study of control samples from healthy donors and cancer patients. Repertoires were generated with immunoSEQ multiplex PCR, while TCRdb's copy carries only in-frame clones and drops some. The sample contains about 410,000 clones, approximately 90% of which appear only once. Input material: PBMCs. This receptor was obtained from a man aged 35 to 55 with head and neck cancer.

This CDR3 reads CASSSLRGQGADEQYF. For the CDR3, the DNA is TGCGCCAGCAGCTCACTTAGGGGACAGGGGGCCGACGAGCAGTACTTC. V gene TRBV5-1 combines with J gene TRBJ2-7, with 12 positions matching TRBD1. V trimming: 3 bases; J trimming: 5 bases; junction bases outside the gene matches: 9. The CDR3 totals 16 residues. CDR1 SGHRS and CDR2 YFSETQ come from the germline V gene.